This note documents a single T cell receptor beta chain sequence. Antigen: not known. Primers included in the PCR were 60 Vbeta and 13 Jbeta primers. Sequencing was performed with immunoSEQ multiplex PCR; in TCRdb, only in-frame clones are kept and a portion is missing. This sample's table reports tens of thousands of clones. The CDR3 is 16 amino acids. CDR1 is LGHNA, CDR2 YSLEER, per germline. The ends were cut back, 1 base at V and 5 bases at J, with 14 bases in the middle. This entry belongs to a study of cytomegalovirus exposure and HLA in healthy donors. The overall study: Around 85 million unique TCR sequences came from HLA-typed donors in an early release. Whole-study findings and limits: The later analysis indicated that the majority of CMV-associated TCR beta chains appeared HLA-restricted. Some segments of the V type, notably TRBV6-2 and TRBV6-3, were excluded as indistinguishable. Equally common other TCR beta chains were less clonally expanded than HLA-associated ones, a later analysis found.

Input material: PBMCs. This TCR was sampled from a man in his forties or fifties in good health and CMV-seropositive. The rearrangement links TRBV4-3 to TRBJ2-2; D is possibly TRBD2 (5 bases). DNA of the CDR3: TGCGCCAGCAGCCAAGTGTCAGGAGGTGGAACCGGGGAGCTGTTTTTT. Amino acid sequence: CASSQVSGGGTGELFF.